Described below is a single T cell receptor beta chain sequence and its context. The sample belongs to a study of blood T cell repertoires in COVID-19. Study background: COVID-19 samples, acute and convalescent, were from the United States, Italy and Spain.

Study processing details: Reference gene primer amplification in the assay estimated nucleated cell counts. The table came from immunoSEQ multiplex PCR; TCRdb's copy has only in-frame clones and leaves some out. The V and J calls and the clone size are those of that table, but D and trimming were determined from the DNA. The table records some 200,000 clones, around 90% of them present only once. Sequenced sample: peripheral blood. The source is a man aged 50 or older with acute or convalescent COVID-19.

The CDR3 DNA sequence: TGTGCCAGCAGCTCCGGAGGGACAGGGTACAATGTGGCTTTCTTT. Amino acid sequence: CASSSGGTGYNVAFF. The J gene is TRBJ1-1, the V gene TRBV5-4, with 9 nucleotides matching TRBD1. The CDR3 extends over 15 amino acids. Germline CDR1 SGHNT, CDR2 YYREEE (reference sequence). V trimming: 3 bases; J trimming: 11 bases; junction bases outside the gene matches: 14.